These 2 T cell receptor beta chains came from one sample sequenced in a study of human T cells and chemical hapten exposure (dated by TCRdb to the early 2020s). Receptor libraries were prepared by RACE. Sequencing instrument: NextSeq 500. TCRdb reanalyzed the raw reads on its own, using fastp at Q25 for trimming and MiXCR for clone calling, and kept in-frame beta chains. Rows matching on CDR3 protein sequence are summarized as one entry with the most common DNA and genes. The sample table lists more than 150,000 distinct CDR3 sequences, about 15% of them with a count of one. The top ten hold 1.5% to 2% of the sample. The time point label for this specimen denotes: patch test 1, 2 weeks after DPC sensitization. The treatment or condition label of this sample denotes: therapeutic diphenylcyclopropenone sensitization with weekly scalp DPC. The sequencing here drew on whole blood, taken in connection with sensitization to the hapten diphenylcyclopropenone (DPC). These receptors came from a woman in her twenties or thirties with alopecia areata. Some clones in this sample may be carry-over from other donors' samples.

In this sample, this clonotype turned up many times. The J gene is TRBJ1-2, the V gene TRBV6-5; weak D call: TRBD1 (6 bases). The CDR3 has 14 residues. The germline V and J ends were trimmed by 2 bases and 0 bases, with 7 bases remaining between them. CDR1 and CDR2 (germline): MNHEY, SVGAGI. The CDR3 region has the DNA TGTGCCAGCAGTTACGGGGGGCCTAACTATGGCTACACCTTC. This translates into CASSYGGPNYGYTF.

This clonotype has ten or more counts. This sequence joins TRBV6-2 or TRBV6-3 and TRBJ1-1; TRBD1 agrees at 8 bases. The J segment lost 2 bases and the V segment lost 5 bases, leaving 13 bases of the junction unmatched. Germline V gene lookup returns CDR1 MNHEY and CDR2 SVGEGT. The length of the CDR3 is 17 residues. CDR3 amino acids: CASSPRARQGRNTEAFF. CDR3 nucleotide sequence: TGTGCCAGCAGTCCCCGGGCCAGACAGGGGCGAAACACTGAAGCTTTCTTT.